The 25 T cell receptor beta chains below were found in one sample sequenced in a study of blood T cell repertoires in COVID-19. Clones were read by immunoSEQ multiplex PCR, and TCRdb kept only the in-frame ones, dropping some. The data show about 280,000 clones, around 89% seen once. The sequencing sample was made of PBMCs or T cells enriched from blood (not recorded which). The receptor source for this set is a woman between 18 and 29 years old with acute COVID-19.

V is TRBV28 and J is TRBJ2-7; 7 nucleotides line up with TRBD2. Germline CDR1 and CDR2: MDHEN and SYDVKM. Trimming cost V 10 bases and J 0 bases; bases outside gene matches: 9. The CDR3 extends over 14 amino acids. In DNA form, the CDR3 reads TGTGCCACCCTGGGGAGGGGACCCTCCTACGAGCAGTACTTC. Protein product: CATLGRGPSYEQYF. The entire variable domain, with the rest obtained from reference TRBV28 and TRBJ2-7, is as follows: DVKVTQSSRYLVKRTGEKVFLECVQDMDHENMFWYRQDPGLGLRLIYFSYDVKMKEKGDIPEGYSVSREKKERFSLILESASTNQTSMYLCATLGRGPSYEQYFGPGTRLTVT.

This clone was counted a few times. V is TRBV27 and J is TRBJ2-7; TRBD2 matches at 12 bases. From germline, CDR1 is MNHEY and CDR2 SMNVEV (reference sequence). V trimming: 6 bases; J trimming: 2 bases; junction bases outside the gene matches: 5. The CDR3 loop spans 15 amino acids. The CDR3 protein is CASSPTSGGPYEQYF. Written as DNA, the CDR3 is TGTGCCAGCAGCCCAACTAGCGGGGGGCCCTACGAGCAGTACTTC.

This chain connects TRBV5-1 to TRBJ2-5; 9 bases map to TRBD1. V gave up 5 bases and J gave up 5 bases; unmatched junction bases: 10. Germline V gene sequence: CDR1 SGHRS, CDR2 YFSETQ. This CDR3 region has 15 residues. CDR3 nucleotides: TGCGCCAGCAGGACTGGGACAGGGAGTGAGGAGACCCAGTACTTC. Translating gives CASRTGTGSEETQYF.

This sequence joins TRBV6-1 and TRBJ2-3; TRBD2 might be the D (5 bases). Germline CDR1 and CDR2: MNHNS and SASEGT. V shed 4 bases and J shed 3 bases, with 17 bases lying between them. There are 16 residues in the CDR3. CDR3 DNA sequence: TGTGCCAGCAGTGCGCTAGGGAGAGCGACAACAGATACGCAGTATTTT. Amino acid sequence: CASSALGRATTDTQYF.

The rearrangement links TRBV7-8 to TRBJ1-2; D not certain. This CDR3 has 13 amino acids. V lost 1 base and J 4 bases, leaving 7 bases between the germline ends. The germline gives CDR1 SGHVS, CDR2 FQNEAQ. The CDR3 region is CASSLGGSYGYTF. The CDR3, as DNA: TGTGCCAGCAGCTTAGGCGGATCCTATGGCTACACCTTC.

The J gene is TRBJ2-5, the V gene TRBV27, with TRBD2 matching 7 bases. Per germline, CDR1 MNHEY and CDR2 SMNVEV (reference sequence). J lost 5 bases, V lost 2 bases, and 5 bases had no gene match. This CDR3 has 14 amino acids. The chain's CDR3 is CASSLGTTRETQYF. As DNA, the CDR3 is TGTGCCAGCAGTTTAGGGACTACCCGGGAGACCCAGTACTTC.

V gene TRBV13 combines with J gene TRBJ2-1, with 7 nucleotides matching TRBD1. Germline CDR1 reads PRHDT; CDR2 reads FYEKMQ (reference sequence). V shed 5 bases and J 1 base; nucleotides not matched to a gene: 5. The CDR3 has 15 amino acids. CDR3 region: CASSQTGLSYNEQFF. Written as DNA, the CDR3 is TGTGCCAGCAGCCAGACAGGGTTGTCCTACAATGAGCAGTTCTTC.

This clone was observed a single time. This chain links TRBV12-5 with TRBJ2-1, with 11 bases that match TRBD2. CDR3 length: 15 amino acids. Germline CDR1 and CDR2: LGHNT and FRNRAP. V trimming: 0 bases; J trimming: 9 bases; junction bases outside the gene matches: 4. The CDR3 loop is CASGLVLAGEVEQFF. The CDR3, as DNA: TGTGCTAGTGGTTTGGTACTAGCGGGAGAGGTTGAGCAGTTCTTC.

This chain uses TRBV19 with TRBJ2-1, with 12 bases fitting TRBD2. This CDR3 has 15 amino acids. V was clipped by 6 bases and J by 8 bases; unmatched bases: 8. From germline, CDR1 is LNHDA and CDR2 SQIVND (reference sequence). The CDR3 DNA reads TGTGCCAGTAGAACGACTAGCGGGAGAGTTGATGAGCAGTTCTTC. The encoded protein is CASRTTSGRVDEQFF. The full variable domain, rest sourced from reference TRBV19 and TRBJ2-1, is DGGITQSPKYLFRKEGQNVTLSCEQNLNHDAMYWYRQDPGQGLRLIYYSQIVNDFQKGDIAEGYSVSREKKESFPLTVTSAQKNPTAFYLCASRTTSGRVDEQFFGPGTRLTVL.

The gene calls are TRBV7-9 and TRBJ2-1, with TRBD1 as a possible D gene (6 bases). V lost 4 bases to trimming and J lost 9 bases, with 19 bases between them. Germline loops: CDR1 SEHNR, CDR2 FQNEAQ (reference sequence). The CDR3 is made up of 15 amino acids. For the CDR3, the DNA is TGTGCCAGCAGCTCCGATTTGGGGGCGGGCGGTGAGCAGTTCTTC. Translation gives CASSSDLGAGGEQFF. Full variable domain (rest looked up from reference TRBV7-9 and TRBJ2-1): DTGVSQNPRHKITKRGQNVTFRCDPISEHNRLYWYRQTLGQGPEFLTYFQNEAQLEKSRLLSDRFSAERPKGSFSTLEIQRTEQGDSAMYLCASSSDLGAGGEQFFGPGTRLTVL.

The chain employs TRBV7-9 and TRBJ1-6, with 7 bases that match TRBD1. The CDR3 covers 14 residues. V shed 6 bases, J shed 9 bases, and the junction held 8 bases outside the gene matches. CDR1 and CDR2 from the germline V gene are SEHNR and FQNEAQ (reference sequence). Here the CDR3 DNA reads TGTGCCAGCAGTCCGGACAGGCCAGTTTCACCCCTCCACTTT. This codes for CASSPDRPVSPLHF.

The chain carries TRBV27 and TRBJ2-1; TRBD1 agrees at 8 bases. Germline V gene lookup returns CDR1 MNHEY and CDR2 SMNVEV (reference sequence). CDR3 length: 15 residues. V shed 4 bases and J 3 bases; nucleotides not matched to a gene: 5. Written as DNA, the CDR3 is TGTGCCAGCAGTTCCCAGGGGGCGATCTACAATGAGCAGTTCTTC. Its protein is CASSSQGAIYNEQFF.

The gene calls are TRBV5-1 and TRBJ1-5; 8 bases fit TRBD1. The CDR3 totals 18 residues. The V segment lost 4 bases and the J segment 3 bases; nucleotides outside the gene matches: 15. From germline, CDR1 is SGHRS and CDR2 YFSETQ. The CDR3 loop reads CASSTPGQAAYFNQPQHF. CDR3 coding DNA: TGCGCCAGCAGCACACCGGGACAGGCCGCCTATTTCAATCAGCCCCAGCATTTT.

This clone appeared once. The rearrangement joins TRBV7-8 to TRBJ1-6; 7 nucleotides match TRBD1. The CDR3 has 15 residues. Germline CDR1 reads SGHVS; CDR2 reads FQNEAQ. V shed 3 bases, J shed 5 bases, and the junction held 4 bases outside the gene matches. The CDR3 spells CASSFRDSHNSPLHF. As DNA, the CDR3 is TGTGCCAGCAGCTTCCGGGACAGTCATAATTCACCCCTCCACTTT. Filled out from reference TRBV7-8 and TRBJ1-6, the complete variable domain reads GAGVSQSPRYKVAKRGQDVALRCDPISGHVSLFWYQQALGQGPEFLTYFQNEAQLDKSGLPSDRFFAERPEGSVSTLKIQRTQQEDSAVYLCASSFRDSHNSPLHFGNGTRLTVT.

The V call is TRBV9, the J call TRBJ1-5; a possible D gene is TRBD1 (5 bases). The CDR3 runs 15 residues. The germline V and J ends were trimmed by 2 bases and 0 bases, with 9 bases remaining between them. Germline assignment: CDR1 SGDLS and CDR2 YYNGEE. The CDR3: CASSVMGLSNQPQHF. The CDR3 DNA reads TGTGCCAGCAGCGTGATGGGACTTAGCAATCAGCCCCAGCATTTT.

This chain links TRBV11-2 with TRBJ2-1; TRBD2 matches 12 bases. CDR3 length: 16 amino acids. From germline, CDR1 is SGHAT and CDR2 FQNNGV. The trim removed 3 bases at V and 8 bases at J, leaving 8 bases unmatched. The CDR3 bases are TGTGCCAGCAGCTTGGGTTCTAGCGGGAGGGTTGATGAGCAGTTCTTC. Protein sequence: CASSLGSSGRVDEQFF.

This clone appeared once. This chain uses TRBV27 with TRBJ2-7; 10 nucleotides match TRBD2. The CDR3 contains 16 residues. V lost 6 bases to trimming and J lost 3 bases; unmatched junction nucleotides: 11. CDR1 and CDR2 (germline): MNHEY, SMNVEV (reference sequence). CDR3 region: CASRPTGTSASYEQYF. The CDR3 nucleotides read TGTGCCAGCAGGCCTACCGGGACTAGCGCCAGCTACGAGCAGTACTTC.

The rearrangement joins TRBV5-4 to TRBJ2-7; 9 positions match TRBD1. With V trimmed by 5 bases and J by 2 bases, 5 bases remained unmatched. Germline V gene data show CDR1 as SGHNT and CDR2 as YYREEE (reference sequence). CDR3 length equals 14 residues. In DNA, the CDR3 is TGTGCCAGCAGGACCGGGACAGGGCCCTACGAGCAGTACTTC. This gives the protein CASRTGTGPYEQYF.

The gene calls are TRBV7-6 and TRBJ1-5; TRBD1 is a possible D gene (6 bases). CDR1 and CDR2 (germline): SGHVS, FNYEAQ. This CDR3 has 13 amino acids. V was shortened by 1 base and J by 6 bases, with 7 bases between the two germline ends. DNA for the CDR3: TGTGCCAGCAGCTTAGGGACAGCTCAGCCCCAGCATTTT. Translated: CASSLGTAQPQHF.

V gene TRBV4-3 combines with J gene TRBJ2-7; 9 bases are shared with TRBD1. CDR1 and CDR2 from the germline V gene are LGHNA and YSLEER. The CDR3 is 15 residues long. The junction had 9 bases not matched to a gene; V was cut back by 4 bases and J by 5 bases. CDR3 coding DNA: TGCGCCAGCAGCCCCTCCCGGGACAGGGTTCACGAGCAGTACTTC. It translates to CASSPSRDRVHEQYF.

CDR3 DNA: TGTGCCACCTCTTTTTCGACAGGGGGCAAAGAGACCCAGTACTTC. It encodes CATSFSTGGKETQYF. The gene calls are TRBV2 and TRBJ2-5; 10 nucleotides line up with TRBD1. Germline V lookup: CDR1 SNHLY, CDR2 FYNNEI. J was trimmed by 3 bases and V by 10 bases; bases with no gene match: 11. The CDR3 contains 15 residues.

This chain connects TRBV4-3 to TRBJ2-2; D possibly corresponds to TRBD2 (6 bases). The CDR3 covers 14 residues. Trimming left V 5 bases short and J 6 bases short, with 13 bases between. Per the germline V gene, CDR1 is LGHNA and CDR2 is YSLEER. The CDR3, as DNA: TGCGCCAGCAGCGCGGGACTTCCATCCGGGGAGCTGTTTTTT. Translated: CASSAGLPSGELFF.

The rearrangement uses TRBV7-9 and TRBJ2-1, with 13 bases fitting TRBD2. The CDR3 contains 16 residues. Unmatched junction bases numbered 12, after V lost 7 bases and J lost 9 bases. Germline CDR1 is SEHNR and CDR2 is FQNEAQ (reference sequence). The CDR3 sequence is CASTSRTSGSEREQFF. The CDR3 DNA follows: TGTGCCAGCACCTCAAGGACTAGCGGGAGTGAGCGTGAGCAGTTCTTC.

The rearrangement links TRBV28 to TRBJ2-4, with 10 bases aligning to TRBD2. From germline, CDR1 is MDHEN and CDR2 SYDVKM. Losses at the gene ends were 1 base for V and 8 bases for J; bases not matched to a gene: 11. This CDR3 contains 17 residues. CDR3 coding DNA: TGTGCCAGCAGTTTATCCACCCTAGCGGGAGTAAGGGACATTCAGTACTTC. Protein sequence: CASSLSTLAGVRDIQYF.

The chain recombines TRBV7-2 with TRBJ1-1; no firm D call. This CDR3 region has 14 residues. V was pared by 1 base and J by 5 bases, with 11 bases between. Germline assignment: CDR1 SGHTA and CDR2 FQGNSA. The CDR3 nucleotides read TGTGCCAGCAGCTTAGAGCACGGGGAGACTGAAGCTTTCTTT. This translates into CASSLEHGETEAFF.